These 23 T cell receptor beta chains share one sample of origin, sequenced in a study of blood T cells in healthy people across ages. A sample-barcoded 5' primer and a J-beta primer mix were used in a second PCR of roughly 7 to 11 cycles. MiXCR was run by TCRdb on the 5' RACE reads, yielding one entry per CDR3 protein. The data hold about 1,400,000 distinct CDR3 sequences, with roughly 60% observed a single time. Sample: blood. These receptor sequences come from a man aged 18 to 30 in good health.

The chain uses TRBV5-6 and TRBJ1-6; a possible D gene is TRBD1 (6 bases). V lost 0 bases, J lost 15 bases, and 13 bases lay in between. The CDR3 runs to 13 residues. Germline CDR1 and CDR2: SGHDT and YYEEEE. DNA for the CDR3: TGTGCCAGCAGCTTGGATGATCGGACAGTCCTCCACTTT. Amino acids: CASSLDDRTVLHF.

The chain carries TRBV20-1 and TRBJ2-7, with TRBD2 identical over 7 bases. Unmatched junction bases numbered 8, after V lost 1 base and J lost 2 bases. The CDR3 covers 15 residues. Germline-derived CDR1 and CDR2 are DFQATT and SNEGSKA (reference sequence). The DNA of the CDR3 is TGCAGTGCTAGAGTCGGGCTAGCGGCTCCCTACGAGCAGTACTTC. This codes for CSARVGLAAPYEQYF.

The CDR3 DNA reads as TGCAGCGGTGAGGAAGGGATGGGGGGTGAGCAGTTCTTC. Protein sequence: CSGEEGMGGEQFF. The chain is built from TRBV29-1 and TRBJ2-1; D is possibly TRBD2 (6 bases). Trimming shortened V by 7 bases and J by 9 bases, and 19 bases separated the two germline ends. The germline V gene has CDR1 SQVTM and CDR2 ANQGSEA. This CDR3 spans 13 amino acids.

The chain employs TRBV21-1 and TRBJ1-2; the table's D call of TRBD1 was not tested on the DNA. TRBV21-1 is labeled a pseudogene. The CDR3 totals 13 residues. This chain's CDR3 is CASSSSRGYGYTF. CDR3 coding DNA: TGTGCCAGCAGCTCCAGCAGGGGCTATGGCTACACCTTC.

The gene calls are TRBV3-1 and TRBJ1-2, with 7 bases lining up with TRBD1. V lost 0 bases, J lost 3 bases, and 10 bases stayed unmatched. This CDR3 region has 17 residues. CDR1 LGHDT and CDR2 YNNKEL come from the germline V gene (reference sequence). The CDR3 coding sequence is TGTGCCAGCAGCCAAGATAATGCAGGGCAGGGGGACTATGGCTACACCTTC. This codes for CASSQDNAGQGDYGYTF. The whole variable domain, remainder taken from reference TRBV3-1 and TRBJ1-2, is DTAVSQTPKYLVTQMGNDKSIKCEQNLGHDTMYWYKQDSKKFLKIMFSYNNKELIINETVPNRFSPKSPDKAHLNLHINSLELGDSAVYFCASSQDNAGQGDYGYTFGSGTRLTVV.

The rearrangement links TRBV29-1 to TRBJ2-1; 9 bases agree with TRBD1. Trimming took 7 bases from V and 5 from J; bases not matched to a gene: 9. Germline assignment: CDR1 SQVTM and CDR2 ANQGSEA. The CDR3 is 14 amino acids. The CDR3 loop is CSAAGTGLDNEQFF. The CDR3 nucleotides are TGCAGCGCCGCCGGGACAGGGCTCGACAATGAGCAGTTCTTC.

The chain links TRBV6-5 to TRBJ1-3, with D maybe TRBD1 (5 bases). This CDR3 is 16 amino acids long. V was clipped by 0 bases and J by 0 bases, with 9 bases between them. Per the germline V gene, CDR1 is MNHEY and CDR2 is SVGAGI. The CDR3 sequence is CASSYSTGYSGNTIYF. The CDR3 coding sequence is TGTGCCAGCAGTTACTCAACAGGTTACTCTGGAAACACCATATATTTT.

V usage is TRBV13 and J usage is TRBJ2-5; D is possibly TRBD2 (6 bases). Trimming pared 4 bases from V and 2 bases from J, leaving 8 bases between. There are 13 residues in the CDR3. The germline V gene has CDR1 PRHDT and CDR2 FYEKMQ (reference sequence). CDR3 residues: CASSSGLQETQYF. CDR3 in DNA: TGTGCCAGCAGCTCGGGACTGCAAGAGACCCAGTACTTC.

This clonotype was picked up a small number of times. The genes are TRBV4-1 and TRBJ2-1; 10 bases are shared with TRBD2. Trimming removed 0 bases from V and 7 bases from J; junction bases left unmatched: 6. Germline V gene lookup returns CDR1 MGHRA and CDR2 YSYEKL. This CDR3 region has 16 residues. DNA for the CDR3: TGCGCCAGCAGCCAAGATTGGGCTAGCGGGGGTAATGAGCAGTTCTTC. Encoded protein: CASSQDWASGGNEQFF.

This clonotype has a handful of counts. V and J are TRBV28 and TRBJ2-3, with a tentative D call TRBD1 (6 bases). The CDR3 has 14 residues. V was shortened by 6 bases and J by 2 bases, with 12 bases between the two germline ends. The germline gives CDR1 MDHEN, CDR2 SYDVKM. The CDR3 nucleotides are TGTGCCAGCAGCTCAACAGGGAACACAGATACGCAGTATTTT. Translation gives CASSSTGNTDTQYF. Full variable domain (remainder filled in from reference TRBV28 and TRBJ2-3): DVKVTQSSRYLVKRTGEKVFLECVQDMDHENMFWYRQDPGLGLRLIYFSYDVKMKEKGDIPEGYSVSREKKERFSLILESASTNQTSMYLCASSSTGNTDTQYFGPGTRLTVL.

The CDR3 coding sequence is TGTGCCAGCAGCCACCCGGTGATCGGTCAGGAGGAGCAGTTCTTC. This codes for CASSHPVIGQEEQFF. The J gene is TRBJ2-1, the V gene TRBV14; no reliable D call. V was trimmed by 3 bases and J by 10 bases, leaving 19 bases between them. Germline CDR1 reads SGHDN; CDR2 reads FVKESK. This CDR3 is 15 amino acids long.

The DNA of the CDR3 is TGTGCCAGCACTCTGGGGGAGTACGAGCAGTACTTC. Amino acid sequence: CASTLGEYEQYF. The V gene is TRBV6-1, the J gene TRBJ2-1; D assignment may be TRBD1 or TRBD2 (5 bases each). The end of the DNA is better explained by TRBJ2-7, so the J call may be wrong. The CDR3 runs 12 residues. Germline V lookup: CDR1 MNHNS, CDR2 SASEGT.

In its sample, this clonotype was seen once. The rearrangement links TRBV12-1 to TRBJ2-3; TRBD1 was called by the table and not checked on the DNA. TRBV12-1 is marked as a pseudogene. There are 14 residues in the CDR3. The CDR3 sequence is CTSSRGDYTDTQYF. In nucleotides, the CDR3 is TGTACCAGCAGCCGGGGGGATTACACAGATACGCAGTATTTT.

The chain recombines TRBV29-1 with TRBJ2-3; TRBD2 matches at 15 bases. Germline trimming cut 3 bases from V and 1 base from J; bases unmatched to any gene: 5. This CDR3 comprises 17 residues. From germline, CDR1 is SQVTM and CDR2 ANQGSEA. For the CDR3, the DNA is TGCAGCGTTGATGGGACTAGCGGGAGGAGAGGCACAGATACGCAGTATTTT. It yields the protein CSVDGTSGRRGTDTQYF.

CDR3 sequence (DNA): TGTGCCAGCAGTTATGGGCAGGGGAACACCGGGGAGCTGTTTTTT. Translated, it gives CASSYGQGNTGELFF. The chain is built from TRBV6-6 and TRBJ2-2; a possible D gene is TRBD1 (5 bases). CDR1 and CDR2 (germline): MNHNY, SVGAGI (reference sequence). The CDR3 sequence is 15 residues long. The V and J ends lost 3 bases and 1 base respectively, with 9 bases between them.

J is TRBJ2-3 and V is TRBV10-3; the D is unclear. The length of the CDR3 is 12 residues. Trimming pared 6 bases from V and 6 bases from J, leaving 10 bases between. The germline gives CDR1 ENHRY, CDR2 SYGVKD. Here the CDR3 reads CAISRQSDTQYF. CDR3 DNA: TGTGCCATCAGCCGCCAGTCGGATACGCAGTATTTT.

The CDR3: CASSLGTDPSYEQYF. In DNA, the CDR3 is TGTGCCAGCAGCCTTGGGACGGACCCCTCCTACGAGCAGTACTTC. The J gene is TRBJ2-7, the V gene TRBV14; D is perhaps TRBD1 or TRBD2 (5 bases each). The germline CDR1 and CDR2 sequences are SGHDN and FVKESK. The length of the CDR3 is 15 residues. The ends were cut back, 4 bases at V and 0 bases at J, with 13 bases in the middle.

This sequence joins TRBV4-1 and TRBJ2-5; D is unresolved. Germline V gene sequence: CDR1 MGHRA, CDR2 YSYEKL. V was clipped by 3 bases and J by 5 bases, with 13 bases between them. The CDR3 runs 14 residues. The CDR3 protein is CASSHPGSEETQYF. The CDR3 coding sequence is TGCGCCAGCAGCCACCCCGGATCCGAGGAGACCCAGTACTTC.

The chain combines TRBV29-1 with TRBJ2-2, with 7 bases fitting TRBD1. V was pared by 7 bases and J by 3 bases, with 11 bases of the junction left unmatched. Germline assignment: CDR1 SQVTM and CDR2 ANQGSEA. The CDR3 is 15 amino acids. The CDR3 bases are TGCAGCGGTGGGGACAGCCATCCTTACACCGGGGAGCTGTTTTTT. It codes for CSGGDSHPYTGELFF.

The V gene is TRBV5-6, the J gene TRBJ1-2, with a weak D call TRBD1 (5 bases). Trimming removed 4 bases at V and 6 bases at J, with 19 bases between. The CDR3 spans 15 residues. CDR1 is SGHDT, CDR2 YYEEEE, per germline. This CDR3 is CASSALERGEDGYTF. In DNA form, the CDR3 reads TGTGCCAGCAGCGCCCTTGAGAGGGGCGAGGATGGCTACACCTTC.

The V call is TRBV7-9, the J call TRBJ2-7, with a tentative D call TRBD1 (5 bases). CDR3 length equals 14 residues. Germline CDR1 reads SEHNR; CDR2 reads FQNEAQ (reference sequence). The V gene lost 1 base and the J gene lost 2 bases, with 9 bases spanning the gap. This CDR3 reads CASSLDRLAYEQYF. The CDR3 DNA reads TGTGCCAGCAGCTTAGACAGGCTCGCCTACGAGCAGTACTTC.

The chain links TRBV4-3 to TRBJ1-4; tentative D call: TRBD1 (5 bases). The germline gives CDR1 LGHNA, CDR2 YSLEER. This CDR3 has 16 amino acids. V lost 0 bases to trimming and J lost 1 base, with 9 bases between them. The DNA of the CDR3 is TGCGCCAGCAGCCAAGACAGGGTCTTAACTAATGAAAAACTGTTTTTT. The encoded protein is CASSQDRVLTNEKLFF.

This chain connects TRBV25-1 to TRBJ2-4; TRBD2 matches at 7 bases. Germline V CDR1 and CDR2: MGHDK, SYGVNS. The length of the CDR3 is 14 residues. V lost 2 bases to trimming and J lost 9 bases; unmatched junction nucleotides: 7. Here the CDR3 reads CASSEPGSGGIQYF. The CDR3 nucleotides read TGTGCCAGCAGTGAACCAGGATCGGGGGGCATTCAGTACTTC.